Listed below are T cell receptor beta chains from one sample, sequenced in a study of CD8+ T cells in alopecia areata. Repertoires were generated with immunoSEQ multiplex PCR, while TCRdb's copy carries only in-frame clones and drops some. The sample lists 150,000 to 200,000 clones; approximately 59% were seen once. The source was CD4+ T cells sorted from blood, collected at week 0. These receptors were taken from a human donor with alopecia areata. CDR3s include the opening cysteine and the closing phenylalanine or tryptophan. D genes are given only for firm matches. Not all rows give a size; the values are once, few, many and, for expanded clones, a class.

J | V | D | size | CDR3 | DNA
TRBJ1-3 | TRBV10-3 | . | . | CATTPSGNTIYF | TGTGCCACAACCCCCTCTGGAAACACCATATATTTT
TRBJ2-3 | TRBV2 | . | . | CASSAVGASTDTQYF | TGTGCCAGCAGCGCCGTTGGAGCGAGCACAGATACGCAGTATTTT
TRBJ1-6 | TRBV4-1 | . | once | CASSQRLGLRAPLHF | TGCGCCAGCAGCCAACGGTTGGGGCTTCGAGCACCCCTCCACTTT
TRBJ1-2 | TRBV15 | . | . | CATSRASYGYTF | TGTGCCACCAGCAGGGCCTCCTATGGCTACACCTTC
TRBJ2-7 | TRBV5-1 | TRBD1 | . | CASSSLQGIPYEQYF | TGCGCCAGCAGCTCCCTACAGGGGATTCCCTACGAGCAGTACTTC
TRBJ1-4 | TRBV2 | TRBD1 | . | CASRTGVREKLFF | TGTGCCAGCAGGACAGGGGTTCGTGAAAAACTGTTTTTT
TRBJ2-7 | TRBV5-1 | TRBD1 | . | CASSLGQGASYEQYF | TGCGCCAGCAGCCTGGGACAGGGGGCTTCCTACGAGCAGTACTTC
TRBJ1-2 | TRBV15 | . | once | CATSRGQSNYGYTF | TGTGCCACCAGCAGAGGACAGAGTAACTATGGCTACACCTTC
TRBJ1-2 | TRBV27 | . | . | CASYSNYGYTF | TGTGCCAGCTACAGTAACTATGGCTACACCTTC
TRBJ2-7 | TRBV5-1 | . | . | CASSSDSSYEQYF | TGCGCCAGCAGCTCGGACAGCTCCTACGAGCAGTACTTC
TRBJ2-1 | TRBV29-1 | TRBD2 | once | CSVVTGTSGGASRYNEQFF | TGCAGCGTTGTTACCGGGACTAGCGGGGGGGCCTCGCGATACAATGAGCAGTTCTTC
TRBJ1-2 | TRBV18 | . | . | CASSPARVDGYTF | TGTGCCAGCTCACCCGCTAGAGTGGATGGCTACACCTTC
TRBJ2-3 | TRBV4-1 | . | . | CASSQKLASDTQYF | TGCGCCAGCAGCCAGAAACTAGCTTCAGATACGCAGTATTTT
TRBJ1-2 | TRBV23-1 | . | . | CASLRYGGRYGYTF | TGCGCCAGTCTCCGATACGGCGGCCGGTATGGCTACACCTTC
TRBJ2-2 | TRBV29-1 | TRBD1 | few | CSVGRQGAAGELFF | TGCAGCGTTGGAAGGCAGGGGGCCGCCGGGGAGCTGTTTTTT
TRBJ2-7 | TRBV5-1 | . | few | CASSFGGEYEQYF | TGCGCCAGCAGCTTTGGAGGGGAATACGAGCAGTACTTC
TRBJ2-5 | TRBV29-1 | TRBD2 | once | CSVFRVGLAVKETQYF | TGCAGCGTTTTTCGTGTGGGACTAGCGGTGAAAGAGACCCAGTACTTC
TRBJ2-4 | TRBV2 | . | . | CASSGSGIQYF | TGTGCCAGCAGTGGTAGCGGCATTCAGTACTTC
TRBJ1-3 | TRBV30 | TRBD1 | . | CAWSPEQGARGNTIYF | TGTGCCTGGAGCCCCGAACAGGGGGCGCGAGGAAACACCATATATTTT
TRBJ1-1 | TRBV2 | . | . | CASAPGKTEAFF | TGTGCCAGCGCGCCGGGTAAGACTGAAGCTTTCTTT
TRBJ2-5 | TRBV7-7 | . | . | CASSSRTGSFGTQYF | TGTGCCAGCAGCTCACGGACGGGCAGCTTTGGGACCCAGTACTTC
TRBJ1-2 | TRBV7-9 | . | few | CASSALGAFNGYGYTF | TGTGCCAGCAGCGCCTTAGGGGCTTTTAATGGCTATGGCTACACCTTC
TRBJ2-7 | TRBV29-1 | . | few | CSVEGIHEQYF | TGCAGCGTTGAGGGTATCCACGAGCAGTACTTC
TRBJ2-7 | TRBV5-6 | TRBD2 | few | CASSRLATRYSYEQYF | TGTGCCAGCAGCCGACTAGCCACGAGATATTCCTACGAGCAGTACTTC
TRBJ2-7 | TRBV9 | TRBD2 | . | CASSVRTSGNEQYF | TGTGCCAGCAGCGTCCGCACTAGCGGGAACGAGCAGTACTTC
TRBJ1-2 | TRBV30 | TRBD1 | . | CAGDRAGRGYTF | TGTGCCGGGGACAGGGCAGGTCGAGGCTACACCTTC
TRBJ2-7 | TRBV29-1 | TRBD1 | . | CSVGDRVGAYEQYF | TGCAGCGTTGGGGACAGGGTAGGGGCCTACGAGCAGTACTTC
TRBJ2-7 | TRBV18 | . | . | CASSPPMSYEQYF | TGTGCCAGCTCACCACCGATGTCCTACGAGCAGTACTTC
TRBJ2-5 | TRBV30 | TRBD1 | few | CAWSVRGTGFETQYF | TGTGCCTGGAGTGTGAGGGGGACAGGGTTCGAGACCCAGTACTTC
TRBJ1-6 | TRBV5-1 | . | . | CASSLNQAHNSPLHF | TGCGCCAGCAGCTTGAACCAAGCCCATAATTCACCCCTCCACTTT
TRBJ2-3 | TRBV7-3 | TRBD2 | . | CASSLSGGAIDTQYF | TGTGCCAGCAGTCTTAGCGGGGGGGCCATCGATACGCAGTATTTT
TRBJ2-3 | TRBV29-1 | . | . | CSLVGRVTDTQYF | TGCAGCCTTGTGGGCAGGGTAACAGATACGCAGTATTTT
TRBJ2-5 | TRBV27 | . | . | CASSFGAPETQYF | TGTGCCAGCAGTTTCGGTGCTCCAGAGACCCAGTACTTC
TRBJ1-5 | TRBV19 | . | . | CAASGGNQPQHF | TGTGCCGCGTCAGGGGGCAATCAGCCCCAGCATTTT
TRBJ2-6 | TRBV30 | . | . | CAGADRRFGANVLTF | TGTGCCGGGGCGGACAGAAGATTTGGGGCCAACGTCCTGACTTTC
TRBJ1-3 | TRBV2 | TRBD1 | once | CASSEQGANGNTIYF | TGTGCCAGCAGTGAACAGGGGGCTAATGGAAACACCATATATTTT
TRBJ1-1 | TRBV4-2 | . | . | CASSQQVNTEAFF | TGTGCCAGCAGCCAACAGGTGAACACTGAAGCTTTCTTT
TRBJ1-2 | TRBV25-1 | . | . | CASSVDSIYGYTF | TGTGCCAGCAGTGTTGACAGTATCTATGGCTACACCTTC